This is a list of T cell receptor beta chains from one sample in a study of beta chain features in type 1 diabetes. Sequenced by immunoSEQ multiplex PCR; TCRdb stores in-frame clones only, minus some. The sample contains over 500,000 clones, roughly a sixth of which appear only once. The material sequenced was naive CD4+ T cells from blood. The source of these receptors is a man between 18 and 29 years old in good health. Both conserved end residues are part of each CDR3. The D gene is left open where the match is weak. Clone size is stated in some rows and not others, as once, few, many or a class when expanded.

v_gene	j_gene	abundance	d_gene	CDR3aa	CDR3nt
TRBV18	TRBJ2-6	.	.	CASSPQISGFGANVLTF	TGTGCCAGCTCACCACAAATATCAGGGTTTGGGGCCAACGTCCTGACTTTC
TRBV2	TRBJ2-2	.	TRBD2	CASSEFGAGGGELFF	TGTGCCAGCAGTGAATTTGGTGCGGGAGGCGGGGAGCTGTTTTTT
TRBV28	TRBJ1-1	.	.	CASSPPVGEAFF	TGTGCCAGCAGTCCACCGGTGGGAGAAGCTTTCTTT
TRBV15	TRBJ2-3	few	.	CATSRDWMAAVTDTQYF	TGTGCCACCAGCAGAGATTGGATGGCAGCGGTAACAGATACGCAGTATTTT
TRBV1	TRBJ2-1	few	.	CTSSQAFKWERNNEQFF	TGCACCAGCAGCCAAGCCTTCAAGTGGGAGCGGAACAATGAGCAGTTCTTC
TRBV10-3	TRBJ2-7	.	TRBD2	CAITVAGTYEQYF	TGTGCCATCACCGTAGCGGGGACCTACGAGCAGTACTTC
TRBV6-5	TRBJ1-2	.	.	CASSYDGSYGYTF	TGTGCCAGCAGTTACGACGGGAGCTATGGCTACACCTTC
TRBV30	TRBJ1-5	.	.	CAWSVWGQPQHF	TGTGCCTGGAGTGTATGGGGTCAGCCCCAGCATTTT
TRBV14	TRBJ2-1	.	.	CASSPLGPLYNEQFF	TGTGCCAGCAGCCCCTTGGGACCGCTATACAATGAGCAGTTCTTC
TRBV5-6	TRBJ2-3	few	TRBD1	CASSLDRLFGTDTQYF	TGTGCCAGCAGCCTGGACAGGTTGTTCGGCACAGATACGCAGTATTTT
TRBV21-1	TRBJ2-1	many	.	CASSLPSAGVCRNEQFF	TGTGCCAGCAGCCTACCCTCAGCGGGAGTGTGTCGCAATGAGCAGTTCTTC
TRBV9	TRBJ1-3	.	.	CASSVLGLQDSSGNTIYF	TGTGCCAGCAGCGTCTTAGGGCTTCAGGACAGCTCTGGAAACACCATATATTTT
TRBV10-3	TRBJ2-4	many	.	CATNQGGLRNIQYF	TGTGCCACCAACCAAGGGGGGCTGAGAAACATTCAGTACTTC
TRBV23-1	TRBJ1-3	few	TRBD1	CASSQSKSKFKTGGDSGNTIYF	TGCGCCAGCAGTCAATCGAAGTCGAAGTTTAAGACAGGGGGTGATTCTGGAAACACCATATATTTT
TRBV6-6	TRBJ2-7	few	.	CASSVAGAYEQYF	TGTGCCAGCAGTGTGGCGGGTGCCTACGAGCAGTACTTC
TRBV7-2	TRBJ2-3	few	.	CASSLGGTDTQYF	TGTGCCAGCAGCTTGGGGGGCACAGATACGCAGTATTTT
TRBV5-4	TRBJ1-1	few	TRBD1	CASSLGTGENTEAFF	TGTGCCAGCAGCTTGGGCACAGGGGAGAACACTGAAGCTTTCTTT
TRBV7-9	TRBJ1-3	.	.	CASSLVLLSGNTIYF	TGTGCCAGCAGCTTAGTTCTCCTCTCTGGAAACACCATATATTTT
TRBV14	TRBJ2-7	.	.	CASSQVYDSAAWF	TGTGCCAGCAGCCAAGTCTACGACAGTGCTGCTTGGTTC
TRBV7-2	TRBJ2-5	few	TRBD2	CASSQNLAGETQYF	TGTGCCAGCAGCCAGAACCTAGCGGGGGAGACCCAGTACTTC
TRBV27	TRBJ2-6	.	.	CASSPYTGFSGANVLTF	TGTGCCAGCAGTCCATATACAGGATTCTCTGGGGCCAACGTCCTGACTTTC
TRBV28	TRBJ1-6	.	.	CASSPTKTRNSPLHF	TGTGCCAGCAGTCCCACAAAGACGAGGAATTCACCCCTCCACTTT
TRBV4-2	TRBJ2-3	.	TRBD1	CASSRYRGSADTQYF	TGTGCCAGCAGCCGTTACAGGGGTTCGGCAGATACGCAGTATTTT
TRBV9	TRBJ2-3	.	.	CASSVADSGTDTQYF	TGTGCCAGCAGCGTAGCTGATAGCGGCACAGATACGCAGTATTTT